The 3 T cell receptor beta chains below all came from one sample that was sequenced in a study of blood T cell repertoires in COVID-19. Measured with immunoSEQ multiplex PCR; TCRdb has only the in-frame clones, and not every one. Altogether just under 150,000 clones are present, around nine tenths being singletons, with the ten largest covering less than 10%. Sequencing used peripheral blood. Source of these receptors: a woman in her fifties or sixties with active or convalescent COVID-19.

The chain carries TRBV4-2 and TRBJ1-4; D is undetermined. The CDR3 loop spans 15 amino acids. V was pared by 2 bases and J by 0 bases, with 7 bases between. Germline assignment: CDR1 LGHNA and CDR2 YNFKEQ. CDR3 loop: CASSQIQATNEKLFF. CDR3 coding DNA: TGTGCCAGCAGCCAAATACAAGCAACTAATGAAAAACTGTTTTTT.

This clone was seen a single time. In DNA form, the CDR3 reads TGTGCTAGTGGTCAGACTAGCGGGGGGGCCAGCGGGGAGCTGTTTTTT. This sequence encodes CASGQTSGGASGELFF. This chain joins TRBV12-5 and TRBJ2-2, with 14 bases fitting TRBD2. The CDR3 consists of 16 residues. The trim removed 5 bases at V and 7 bases at J, leaving 6 bases unmatched. The germline CDR1 and CDR2 sequences are LGHNT and FRNRAP.

This chain connects TRBV6-5 to TRBJ2-1; 9 bases agree with TRBD2. The CDR3 is 15 amino acids. Germline CDR1 reads MNHEY; CDR2 reads SVGAGI. V dropped 0 bases and J dropped 10; count of bases not matched to a gene: 7. The CDR3 region has the DNA TGTGCCAGCAGTTACTCCGAGCGGGGGGTCTGGGAGCAGTTCTTC. Its translation is CASSYSERGVWEQFF.